This entry lists 32 T cell receptor beta chains sequenced from one sample in a study of shared clonotypes between healthy human individuals. TCRdb's copy holds only in-frame clones and misses some; the assay was immunoSEQ multiplex PCR. Counted here are about 2 million clones, 85% to 95% occurring once; the ten biggest clones make up roughly 0.13%. Sequenced material: naive CD4+ T cells sorted from blood. The subset denotes: CD45RA+ positively selected. The receptors derive from a man younger than 35 in good health.

In DNA, the CDR3 is TGTGCCAGTACACAGGGCACGCCCAACGTCCTGACTTTC. Its protein product is CASTQGTPNVLTF. The V and J genes are TRBV19 and TRBJ2-6; tentative D call: TRBD1 (6 bases). V was shortened by 7 bases and J by 8 bases, with 12 bases between the two germline ends. This CDR3 spans 13 amino acids. Germline CDR1 LNHDA, CDR2 SQIVND (reference sequence).

V usage is TRBV6-6 and J usage is TRBJ1-2, with D possibly TRBD1 on 6 matching bases. V lost 7 bases and J 2 bases, leaving 14 bases between the germline ends. Per the germline V gene, CDR1 is MNHNY and CDR2 is SVGAGI (reference sequence). This CDR3 comprises 14 residues. The CDR3 sequence is CASTMDRPNYGYTF. The CDR3 DNA sequence: TGTGCCAGCACTATGGACAGACCCAACTATGGCTACACCTTC.

The V gene is TRBV5-1, the J gene TRBJ2-5, with TRBD1 identical over 7 bases. The CDR3 covers 14 residues. Germline V CDR1 and CDR2: SGHRS, YFSETQ. The CDR3 sequence: CASEKGDSQETQYF. DNA for the CDR3: TGCGCTTCAGAAAAGGGGGACAGCCAAGAGACCCAGTACTTC.

This chain joins TRBV30 and TRBJ2-7; D uncertain. Per the germline V gene, CDR1 is GTSNPN and CDR2 is SVGIG (reference sequence). Trimming cost V 1 base and J 5 bases, with 18 bases left between them. This CDR3 contains 15 residues. CDR3 region: CAWSAGIPTPNEQYF. CDR3 nucleotides: TGTGCCTGGAGTGCAGGAATCCCCACCCCCAACGAGCAGTACTTC.

The chain employs TRBV5-1 and TRBJ2-6, with TRBD1 matching 9 bases. V lost 0 bases, J lost 2 bases, and 3 bases stayed unmatched. The CDR3 has 17 amino acids. Germline V CDR1 and CDR2: SGHRS, YFSETQ. Here the CDR3 DNA reads TGCGCCAGCAGCTTGGACAGGGGGCTAACTGGGGCCAACGTCCTGACTTTC. Translation gives CASSLDRGLTGANVLTF.

Points on this clone: Other nucleotide sequences in the sample specify the same CDR3. The chain has TRBV5-1 and TRBJ1-1, with D uncertain. The V end was cut by 0 bases, the J end by 1 base, with 10 bases between. Germline loops: CDR1 SGHRS, CDR2 YFSETQ. CDR3 length equals 15 residues. CDR3 protein: CASSLGSGPNTEAFF. The CDR3, as DNA: TGCGCCAGCAGCTTGGGGTCCGGGCCGAACACTGAAGCTTTCTTT.

The V call is TRBV5-1, the J call TRBJ1-6; 10 bases are a match to TRBD1. Trimming took 1 base from V and 10 from J; bases not matched to a gene: 11. Germline loops: CDR1 SGHRS, CDR2 YFSETQ. There are 17 residues in the CDR3. CDR3 sequence: CASSLTGTGESSSPLHF. The DNA for the CDR3 is TGCGCCAGCAGCTTGACCGGGACAGGGGAATCATCGTCACCCCTCCACTTT. Variable domain in full (rest from reference TRBV5-1 and TRBJ1-6): KAGVTQTPRYLIKTRGQQVTLSCSPISGHRSVSWYQQTPGQGLQFLFEYFSETQRNKGNFPGRFSGRQFSNSRSEMNVSTLELGDSALYLCASSLTGTGESSSPLHFGNGTRLTVT.

This sequence joins TRBV9 and TRBJ2-1; 9 bases map to TRBD2. J gave up 6 bases and V 0 bases, and 13 bases lay outside the gene matches. CDR3 length: 18 residues. The V gene's germline CDR1 is SGDLS and CDR2 YYNGEE. CDR3 in amino acids: CASSVGPPWREGINEQFF. The DNA of the CDR3 is TGTGCCAGCAGCGTAGGCCCCCCTTGGCGGGAGGGGATCAATGAGCAGTTCTTC.

The chain employs TRBV18 and TRBJ2-1; D assignment may be TRBD1 or TRBD2 (6 bases each). Trimming cost V 0 bases and J 6 bases, with 18 bases left between them. Germline loops: CDR1 KGHSH, CDR2 LQKENI. The CDR3 has 17 residues. CDR3 in amino acids: CASSPPNLASGVNEQFF. The CDR3 nucleotides read TGTGCCAGCTCACCACCGAACCTAGCGTCAGGGGTCAATGAGCAGTTCTTC.

This clone has only one observation. V and J are TRBV7-2 and TRBJ2-7; D call uncertain. The CDR3 runs 15 residues. The V gene's germline CDR1 is SGHTA and CDR2 FQGNSA. Trimming left V 5 bases short and J 4 bases short, with 18 bases between. In DNA, the CDR3 is TGTGCCAGCAGCCCTCCCCAAATACCGTATTACGAGCAGTACTTC. This translates into CASSPPQIPYYEQYF. Full variable domain (rest looked up from reference TRBV7-2 and TRBJ2-7): GAGVSQSPSNKVTEKGKDVELRCDPISGHTALYWYRQSLGQGLEFLIYFQGNSAPDKSGLPSDRFSAERTGGSVSTLTIQRTQQEDSAVYLCASSPPQIPYYEQYFGPGTRLTVT.

The genes are TRBV5-1 and TRBJ2-1; 12 nucleotides agree with TRBD1. J gave up 8 bases and V 0 bases, and 12 bases lay outside the gene matches. CDR1 SGHRS and CDR2 YFSETQ come from the germline V gene. The CDR3 length is 18 residues. The CDR3 bases are TGCGCCAGCAGCTTGGCCTGGGGTCCGGGACAGGGGGCACATGAGCAGTTCTTC. Translating it yields CASSLAWGPGQGAHEQFF.

With respect to this clone: The identical CDR3 is also encoded by other nucleotide sequences in the sample. The rearrangement joins TRBV7-2 to TRBJ2-3, with 10 bases fitting TRBD2. V lost 5 bases to trimming and J lost 0 bases; unmatched junction nucleotides: 2. The CDR3 runs 15 residues. CDR1 and CDR2 from the germline V gene are SGHTA and FQGNSA. CDR3 sequence: CASSLSGRSTDTQYF. In nucleotides, the CDR3 is TGTGCCAGCAGCCTTAGCGGGAGGAGCACAGATACGCAGTATTTT.

On this clone: The sample holds other DNA sequences that translate to the same CDR3. The genes are TRBV30 and TRBJ2-3, with 8 bases fitting TRBD2. The CDR3 loop spans 14 amino acids. V trimming: 8 bases; J trimming: 6 bases; junction bases outside the gene matches: 13. The germline V gene encodes CDR1 GTSNPN and CDR2 SVGIG (reference sequence). The CDR3 bases are TGTGCCCTCAAGCGGGAGAGGAACACGGATACGCAGTATTTT. Encoded protein: CALKRERNTDTQYF.

As for this clone: Other nucleotide sequences from this sample produce the same CDR3. This chain joins TRBV5-1 and TRBJ1-1; 8 bases fit TRBD1. The germline V gene encodes CDR1 SGHRS and CDR2 YFSETQ. This CDR3 has 15 amino acids. J was trimmed by 1 base and V by 2 bases; bases with no gene match: 4. The CDR3 DNA reads TGCGCCAGCAGCTTAGGGGGACAGGCGAACACTGAAGCTTTCTTT. Translating it yields CASSLGGQANTEAFF.

The V call is TRBV6-5, the J call TRBJ2-7; D is possibly TRBD1 (6 bases). V was shortened by 0 bases and J by 2 bases, with 11 bases between the two germline ends. Germline CDR1 and CDR2: MNHEY and SVGAGI. The CDR3 consists of 15 residues. CDR3 sequence: CASSYSHRAPYEQYF. The CDR3 DNA reads as TGTGCCAGCAGTTACTCCCACAGGGCGCCCTACGAGCAGTACTTC.

The rearrangement uses TRBV19 and TRBJ2-7; 9 positions agree with TRBD1. The J segment lost 2 bases and the V segment lost 6 bases, leaving 5 bases of the junction unmatched. The length of the CDR3 is 14 residues. Per the germline V gene, CDR1 is LNHDA and CDR2 is SQIVND (reference sequence). DNA of the CDR3: TGTGCCAGTAGCGAGGGACAGGGACCCTACGAGCAGTACTTC. It encodes CASSEGQGPYEQYF.

This chain links TRBV30 with TRBJ1-5, with no clear D. The germline V gene encodes CDR1 GTSNPN and CDR2 SVGIG (reference sequence). V gave up 1 base and J gave up 0 bases, with 7 bases separating them. This CDR3 has 14 amino acids. CDR3: CAWSDGNSNQPQHF. The CDR3 nucleotides read TGTGCCTGGAGTGACGGGAATAGCAATCAGCCCCAGCATTTT.

The chain has TRBV30 and TRBJ1-2, with TRBD1 identical over 10 bases. V lost 2 bases to trimming and J lost 8 bases; unmatched junction nucleotides: 11. This CDR3 has 15 amino acids. The germline V gene encodes CDR1 GTSNPN and CDR2 SVGIG (reference sequence). The CDR3 DNA sequence: TGTGCCTGGAGTCGGTTGGGGACAGGGGCGCAGGGCTACACCTTC. Translated: CAWSRLGTGAQGYTF.

A remark on this clone: Other nucleotide sequences in the sample specify the same CDR3. The chain carries TRBV10-3 and TRBJ2-7, with D tentatively TRBD2 (6 bases). The CDR3 length is 13 residues. The germline V gene has CDR1 ENHRY and CDR2 SYGVKD. Trimming removed 0 bases from V and 4 bases from J, with 7 bases in between. The CDR3 loop is CAISESAGYEQYF. DNA of the CDR3: TGTGCCATCAGTGAGTCCGCGGGGTACGAGCAGTACTTC.

This chain connects TRBV5-1 to TRBJ2-5; 8 nucleotides agree with TRBD2. This CDR3 spans 14 amino acids. Losses at the gene ends were 4 bases for V and 4 bases for J; bases not matched to a gene: 6. Looked up from germline, CDR1 is SGHRS and CDR2 is YFSETQ. The CDR3 protein is CASSDLRGGETQYF. The CDR3 nucleotides read TGCGCCAGCAGCGACCTTCGGGGGGGAGAGACCCAGTACTTC.

The chain links TRBV5-4 to TRBJ2-1, with TRBD1 matching over 8 bases. Germline V gene lookup returns CDR1 SGHNT and CDR2 YYREEE (reference sequence). The CDR3 contains 17 residues. V shed 5 bases and J 2 bases; nucleotides not matched to a gene: 12. CDR3 residues: CASSSQNPGGAYNEQFF. In nucleotides, the CDR3 is TGTGCCAGCAGTTCCCAAAATCCAGGGGGCGCCTACAATGAGCAGTTCTTC.

The V call is TRBV5-6, the J call TRBJ1-5, with 7 bases lining up with TRBD1. The CDR3 is 14 residues long. J was trimmed by 4 bases and V by 5 bases; bases with no gene match: 6. Germline CDR1 reads SGHDT; CDR2 reads YYEEEE. CDR3 nucleotide sequence: TGTGCCAGCAGACGAACAGGGGCGAATCAGCCCCAGCATTTT. It encodes CASRRTGANQPQHF.

The table lists this clone with a count of one. Other nucleotide sequences in the sample specify the same CDR3. This chain uses TRBV7-2 with TRBJ1-5; tentatively, D is TRBD1 (5 bases). The CDR3 covers 14 residues. The V end was cut by 1 base, the J end by 2 bases, with 6 bases between. CDR1 SGHTA and CDR2 FQGNSA come from the germline V gene. This chain's CDR3 is CASSLGGGNQPQHF. The CDR3, as DNA: TGTGCCAGCAGCTTAGGGGGGGGCAATCAGCCCCAGCATTTT.

A remark on this clone: Within the sample, other DNA sequences also encode this same CDR3. The CDR3 DNA follows: TGTGCCAGCAGCCGGGACAGGGGATACGAGCAGTACTTC. Encoded protein: CASSRDRGYEQYF. The chain recombines TRBV6-5 with TRBJ2-7; 10 bases are a match to TRBD1. The V and J ends lost 6 bases and 4 bases, in that order; junction bases with no gene match: 3. Germline V gene data show CDR1 as MNHEY and CDR2 as SVGAGI. This CDR3 comprises 13 residues.

This sequence joins TRBV19 and TRBJ2-2; TRBD2 agrees at 8 bases. CDR1 LNHDA and CDR2 SQIVND come from the germline V gene (reference sequence). The ends lost 2 bases at V and 0 bases at J; junction bases unmatched: 5. The CDR3 sequence is 17 residues long. The CDR3 coding sequence is TGTGCCAGTAGTATACCAGCGGGAGATACGAACACCGGGGAGCTGTTTTTT. Translation: CASSIPAGDTNTGELFF. The variable domain in full, with the rest retrieved from reference TRBV19 and TRBJ2-2, is DGGITQSPKYLFRKEGQNVTLSCEQNLNHDAMYWYRQDPGQGLRLIYYSQIVNDFQKGDIAEGYSVSREKKESFPLTVTSAQKNPTAFYLCASSIPAGDTNTGELFFGEGSRLTVL.

The gene calls are TRBV5-6 and TRBJ2-7; tentatively, D is TRBD1 (6 bases). Deletions cut 1 base from V and 1 base from J, with 15 bases between. The CDR3 is made up of 16 amino acids. Germline V gene sequence: CDR1 SGHDT, CDR2 YYEEEE. In DNA form, the CDR3 reads TGTGCCAGCAGCTTGTTTCTTCTGGACAGATCCTACGAGCAGTACTTC. Amino acids: CASSLFLLDRSYEQYF.

A note on this clone: The same CDR3 is also encoded by other DNA sequences in this sample. Here the CDR3 DNA reads TGCGCCAGCAGTAGTAGCACAGATACGCAGTATTTT. Translating it yields CASSSSTDTQYF. The chain uses TRBV10-1 and TRBJ2-3; D gene ambiguous. Per the germline V gene, CDR1 is WNHNN and CDR2 is SYGVQD (reference sequence). The V end lost 5 bases, the J end lost 0 bases, and 3 bases lay between the germline ends. This CDR3 is built from 12 residues.

Concerning this clone itself: Within the sample, other DNA sequences also encode this same CDR3. The chain combines TRBV30 with TRBJ2-4, with D tentatively TRBD1 (6 bases). The CDR3 extends over 12 amino acids. Germline loops: CDR1 GTSNPN, CDR2 SVGIG (reference sequence). Trimming removed 3 bases from V and 5 bases from J, with 8 bases in between. As DNA, the CDR3 is TGTGCCTGGAGCAGGGGAGAAAACATTCAGTACTTC. This gives the protein CAWSRGENIQYF.

The chain uses TRBV5-1 and TRBJ2-1; D perhaps matches TRBD2 (5 bases). The CDR3 sequence is 15 residues long. Deletions cut 4 bases from V and 7 bases from J, with 18 bases between. Germline lookup yields CDR1 SGHRS and CDR2 YFSETQ. The CDR3, as DNA: TGCGCCAGCAGCCCTCTCCAGAGGGCCAGGAATGAGCAGTTCTTC. Translating gives CASSPLQRARNEQFF. The whole variable domain, remainder taken from reference TRBV5-1 and TRBJ2-1, is KAGVTQTPRYLIKTRGQQVTLSCSPISGHRSVSWYQQTPGQGLQFLFEYFSETQRNKGNFPGRFSGRQFSNSRSEMNVSTLELGDSALYLCASSPLQRARNEQFFGPGTRLTVL.

The chain uses TRBV29-1 and TRBJ2-7, with TRBD2 identical over 7 bases. This CDR3 is 17 amino acids long. The V gene's germline CDR1 is SQVTM and CDR2 ANQGSEA. With V trimmed by 5 bases and J by 10 bases, 26 bases remained unmatched. CDR3 DNA sequence: TGCAGCGTTAGGGAGGGGAACAGAGCAACTCTCTCGGGCGTACAGTACTTC. Protein sequence: CSVREGNRATLSGVQYF.

The genes are TRBV5-4 and TRBJ2-5; D call uncertain. Trimming took off 4 bases at V and 5 bases at J, with 12 bases between the two ends. CDR3 length: 13 residues. Germline lookup yields CDR1 SGHNT and CDR2 YYREEE (reference sequence). Here the CDR3 reads CASSKNPGETQYF. CDR3 bases: TGTGCCAGCAGCAAAAACCCTGGGGAGACCCAGTACTTC. Complete variable domain (other parts from reference TRBV5-4 and TRBJ2-5): ETGVTQSPTHLIKTRGQQVTLRCSSQSGHNTVSWYQQALGQGPQFIFQYYREEENGRGNFPPRFSGLQFPNYSSELNVNALELDDSALYLCASSKNPGETQYFGPGTRLLVL.

Notes on this clone: A read error may be the cause here, since a much bigger clone is one base away. The sample carries other DNA sequences with the same CDR3. The chain is built from TRBV27 and TRBJ2-1; D gene uncertain. This CDR3 has 11 residues. The germline CDR1 and CDR2 sequences are MNHEY and SMNVEV (reference sequence). V lost 5 bases and J 2 bases, leaving 1 base between the germline ends. CDR3 coding DNA: TGTGCCAGCAGTACCTACAATGAGCAGTTCTTC. Residues: CASSTYNEQFF.